This TCR beta chain was observed in a study of tumor-infiltrating lymphocytes in primary liver carcinoma. Whole-study findings and limits: Tumor top-250-clone fractions significantly exceeded those of blood (p = 0.039). The samples were not sorted (they were bulk), so CD4+ and CD8+ repertoires were not compared. Tumor region pairs outstripped tumor-adjacent and tumor-blood pairs in overlap.

Concerning this clonotype: Its antigen remains unidentified.

The V and J ends lost 6 bases and 8 bases, in that order; junction bases with no gene match: 11. Germline CDR1 DFQATT, CDR2 SNEGSKA (reference sequence). This CDR3 is 13 amino acids long. A primer matching the constant region was used to make TCR beta cDNA from approximately 0.55 ug of total RNA. Construction of TCR beta libraries relied on three successive nested multiplex PCR rounds employing slightly modified ARM-PCR. For 10 cycles apiece, the opening two PCR rounds ran with TRBV1-TRBV30 forward primers and a C-beta reverse primer. TCRdb fed the multiplex PCR reads into MiXCR, producing one record per CDR3 protein. Here the sample spans approximately 310,000 distinct CDR3 sequences, 65% being singletons. Germline DNA was also extracted, with blood RNA taken from unsorted whole blood. The researchers drew roughly 3.8 milliliters of peripheral blood before surgery.

Sequencing input: peripheral blood. The chain combines TRBV20-1 with TRBJ1-2; 8 bases are a match to TRBD1. This clonotype was obtained from a man aged 35 to 55 with primary liver carcinoma and hepatitis B virus infection. CDR3 coding DNA: TGCAGTGCCCTAGTACAGGGGGTGGTAGGCTACACCTTC. Its translation: CSALVQGVVGYTF.